This T cell receptor (beta chain) was profiled in a study of T cells in Graves' hyperthyroidism and ophthalmopathy. V was cut by 8 bases and J by 4 bases, with 15 bases left in between. Germline V gives CDR1 MDHEN, CDR2 SYDVKM. The CDR3 contains 14 residues. Amplified TCR beta CDR3 regions derived from RNA transcripts. HTBI primers drove first-round RT-PCR of the TCR CDR3. MiXCR, run by TCRdb on the multiplex PCR reads, gives a single entry per CDR3 protein. This table has approximately 600,000 distinct CDR3 sequences, 20% appearing once. Study results and caveats: Most thyroid-expanded clonotypes above 0.001 were also found in blood. Model output signaled ophthalmopathy a median roughly six months ahead of onset. Researchers report that a 13 V-J model separated ophthalmopathy from stable hyperthyroidism.

About this clonotype: Its cognate antigen is unknown.

The rearrangement uses TRBV28 and TRBJ1-5, with D possibly matching TRBD1 (6 bases). Sequencing used blood. The sequence derives from a man aged 30-40 years with Graves' ophthalmopathy. CDR3 DNA: TGTGCCAGCCTTCCCGGGACACTTAATCAGCCCCAGCATTTT. It encodes CASLPGTLNQPQHF.